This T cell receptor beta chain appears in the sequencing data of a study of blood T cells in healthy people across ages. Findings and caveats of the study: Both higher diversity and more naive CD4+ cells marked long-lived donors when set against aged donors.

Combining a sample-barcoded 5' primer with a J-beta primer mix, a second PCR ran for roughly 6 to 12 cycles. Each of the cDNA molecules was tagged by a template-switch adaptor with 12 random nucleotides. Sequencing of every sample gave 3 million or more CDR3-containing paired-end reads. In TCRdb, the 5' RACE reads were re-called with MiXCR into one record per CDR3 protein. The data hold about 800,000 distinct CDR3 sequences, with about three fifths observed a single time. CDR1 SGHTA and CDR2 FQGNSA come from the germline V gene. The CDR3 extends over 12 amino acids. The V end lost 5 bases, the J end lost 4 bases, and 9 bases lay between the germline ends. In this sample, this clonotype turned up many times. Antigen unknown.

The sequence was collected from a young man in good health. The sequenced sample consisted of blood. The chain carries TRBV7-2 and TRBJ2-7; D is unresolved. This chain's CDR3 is CASSPSGYEQYF. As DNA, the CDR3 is TGTGCCAGCAGCCCCAGTGGGTACGAGCAGTACTTC.